This TCR beta chain was documented in a study of response to subunit inactivated influenza vaccine. This CDR3 region has 15 residues. The V end was cut by 3 bases, the J end by 6 bases, with 15 bases between. The germline gives CDR1 LGHNA, CDR2 YNFKEQ. General observations from the study: Authors suggested each seasonal influenza vaccination recruits few new T cells.

Comment on this clonotype: Its specificity is unknown.

TCRdb re-called the RT-PCR reads with MiXCR, one entry per CDR3 protein. The data hold roughly 500,000 distinct CDR3 sequences, with 16% observed a single time. This receptor was obtained from a man between 50 and 70 years old who received an inactivated influenza vaccine. This specimen consisted of CD4+ T cells sorted from PBMCs, obtained less than 30 months after vaccination. This rearrangement joins TRBV4-2 to TRBJ1-3, with D tentatively TRBD1 (6 bases). CDR3 DNA sequence: TGTGCCAGCAGCCATCCCGTTGGGGGGGCAAACACCATATATTTT. Translating it yields CASSHPVGGANTIYF.